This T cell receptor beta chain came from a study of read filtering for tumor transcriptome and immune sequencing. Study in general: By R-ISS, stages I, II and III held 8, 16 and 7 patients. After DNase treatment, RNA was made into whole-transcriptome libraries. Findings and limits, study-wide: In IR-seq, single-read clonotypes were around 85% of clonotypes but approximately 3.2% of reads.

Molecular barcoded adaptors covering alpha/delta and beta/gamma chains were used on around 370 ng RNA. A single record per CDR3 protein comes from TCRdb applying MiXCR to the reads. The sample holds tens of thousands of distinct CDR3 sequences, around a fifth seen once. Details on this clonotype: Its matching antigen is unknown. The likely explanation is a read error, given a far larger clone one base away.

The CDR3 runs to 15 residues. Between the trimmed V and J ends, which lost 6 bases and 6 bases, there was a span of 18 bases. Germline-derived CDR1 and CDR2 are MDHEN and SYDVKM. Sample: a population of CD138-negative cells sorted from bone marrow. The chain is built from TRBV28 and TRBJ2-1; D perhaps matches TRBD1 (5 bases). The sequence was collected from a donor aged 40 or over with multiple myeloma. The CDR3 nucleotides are TGTGCCAGCAGCTCCAGGGCCTCAAGGGCCAATGAGCAGTTCTTC. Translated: CASSSRASRANEQFF.